What follows describes a single T cell receptor beta chain. This clone has just one count. Its antigen has not been determined. No base quality values were provided; no much bigger clone lies one nucleotide off. From cysteine to phenylalanine, the CDR3 is 16 amino acids long. Only CDR3 DNA remains: 48 bases, in frame from the first base. Trimmed from V: 5 bases; trimmed from J: 2 bases; junction bases lacking a gene match: 4. Reading the germline V gene (reference sequence) gives CDR1 MNHEY and CDR2 SMNVEV. The record originates from a study of control samples from healthy donors and cancer patients (TCRdb year 2020). Preparation of the library involved the immunoSEQ multiplex PCR assay. TCRdb carries this immuneACCESS record with in-frame sequences only. Its versions omit some clonotypes, under half of them owing to an unresolved V gene in the studies checked, with the rest unexplained. The sample yields 100,000 to 150,000 clones; about 90% were counted once. 1.5% to 2% of the sample rests with the top ten.

This TCR was recovered from a man between 18 and 35 years old in good health. Sequencing used blood. Rearrangement joined TRBV27 to TRBJ2-5, and TRBD2 aligns with 14 junction nucleotides. The CDR3: CASSPRLAGGQETQYF. The nucleotide sequence reads TGTGCCAGCAGTCCGAGACTAGCGGGAGGGCAAGAGACCCAGTACTTC.